This T cell receptor beta chain is from a study of T cells in Graves' hyperthyroidism and ophthalmopathy. RNA transcripts served as the template for amplifying TCR beta CDR3 regions. The HTBI primer set served for first-round RT-PCR of the TCR CDR3. A single record per CDR3 protein comes from TCRdb applying MiXCR to the multiplex PCR reads. The repertoire holds a few hundred thousand distinct CDR3 sequences, with 46% as singletons. The V gene's germline CDR1 is MGHRA and CDR2 YSYEKL. The length of the CDR3 is 15 residues. The V gene lost 3 bases and the J gene lost 9 bases, with 15 bases spanning the gap. This clonotype came up many times.

The clonotype was recovered from an adult woman with Graves' disease, either hyperthyroidism or ophthalmopathy (not recorded which). Sequenced input: peripheral blood or thyroid tissue (not recorded which). The rearrangement links TRBV4-1 to TRBJ1-6; D perhaps matches TRBD1 (5 bases). CDR3 nucleotides: TGCGCCAGCAGCCAGGAGACCCAGGGCGTTTCACCCCTCCACTTT. Encoded protein: CASSQETQGVSPLHF.